Below, one T cell receptor beta chain is given with its context. The CDR3 covers 15 residues. Trimming pared 0 bases from V and 6 bases from J, leaving 12 bases between. Germline CDR1 LGHNA, CDR2 YSLEER. This entry belongs to a study of shared clonotypes between healthy human individuals. Sequenced by immunoSEQ multiplex PCR; TCRdb stores in-frame clones only, minus some. The sample holds about 1.1 million clones, 75% to 85% seen once. The chain links TRBV4-3 to TRBJ2-1; possible D gene TRBD2, 6 bases. The specimen was memory CD4+ T cells from PBMCs. The sample's subset: CD45RA-negative fraction. This TCR came from a man aged 18-30 years in good health. Some clones in this sample may be carry-over from other donors' samples. CDR3 bases: TGCGCCAGCAGCCAAGAGTGGCGGGGCTTCAATGAGCAGTTCTTC. Its translation: CASSQEWRGFNEQFF.